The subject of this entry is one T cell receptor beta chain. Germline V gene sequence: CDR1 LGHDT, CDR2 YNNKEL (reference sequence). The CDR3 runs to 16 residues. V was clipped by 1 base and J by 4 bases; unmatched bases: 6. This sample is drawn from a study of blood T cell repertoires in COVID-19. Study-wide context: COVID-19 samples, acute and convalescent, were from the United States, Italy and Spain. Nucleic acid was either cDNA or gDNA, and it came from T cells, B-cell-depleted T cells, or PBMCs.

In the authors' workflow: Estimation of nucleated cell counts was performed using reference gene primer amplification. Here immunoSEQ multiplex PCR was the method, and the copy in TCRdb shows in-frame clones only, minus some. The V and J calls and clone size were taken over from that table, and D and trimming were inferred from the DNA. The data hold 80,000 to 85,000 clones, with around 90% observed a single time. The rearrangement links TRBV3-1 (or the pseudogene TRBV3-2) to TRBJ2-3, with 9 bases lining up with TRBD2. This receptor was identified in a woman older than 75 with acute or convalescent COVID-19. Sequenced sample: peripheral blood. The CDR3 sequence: CASSQGAGGRADTQYF. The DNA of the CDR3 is TGTGCCAGCAGCCAAGGTGCGGGAGGGCGGGCAGATACGCAGTATTTT.